The clone carrying this T cell receptor (beta chain) was observed a handful of times. No antigen is known for it. The record originates from a study of T-cell memory formation after mild COVID-19. About the research overall: TCR clusters were largely donor specific. Points from the study as a whole: Cross-reactive memory appears to have joined, as suggested by some responding clones showing up in pre-infection memory. Confirmation of SARS-CoV-2 specificity was lacking for second-wave clones peaking day 37. CD4+ contracting clones were mainly CM and EM; CD8+ ones, EMRA.

This CDR3 is built from 13 residues. Per the germline V gene, CDR1 is DFQATT and CDR2 is SNEGSKA (reference sequence). TCRdb recomputed calls from the 5' RACE reads with MiXCR, one row per CDR3 protein. The sample has around 370,000 distinct CDR3 sequences; under 25% are singletons. The chain has TRBV20-1 and TRBJ2-5; tentative D call: TRBD2 (5 bases). Sequencing was done on a sample of PBMCs or a T cell subset sorted from them (not recorded which). This TCR was recovered from an adult woman who had mild COVID-19 (a few samples of this study predate the infection). Cell type and time point are not known. The CDR3, as DNA: TGCACCATTAGCGACCCGAACCAAGAGACCCAGTACTTC. This codes for CTISDPNQETQYF.